This paragraph covers one TCR beta chain sequence. Antigen specificity is unknown. One junction end does not reproduce the germline sequence, and a read error may be involved. Scientists recovered RNA and DNA together from approximately 20-30 mg of unsorted bulk tissue. Surgical resection treated primary liver carcinoma in the patients. TCR beta cDNA came from around 500 ng total RNA, primed with a constant-region primer. Three rounds of nested multiplex PCR with slightly modified ARM-PCR produced TCR beta libraries. One entry per CDR3 protein, called by TCRdb with MiXCR from the multiplex PCR reads. Of approximately 74,000 distinct CDR3 sequences listed, about two thirds are singletons. This specimen belongs to a study of tumor-infiltrating lymphocytes in primary liver carcinoma. Findings of the study overall: Only about 8-25% of top clones spanned all five tumor regions. Tumor region pairs overlapped more than did tumor-adjacent and tumor-blood pairs. Blood trailed tumors significantly in top-250-clone fraction (p = 0.039).

This receptor was identified in a woman aged 55-75 years with primary liver carcinoma and hepatitis B virus infection. Specimen: liver tumor tissue from sampling region 4. As to subset: tumor region T4, right-lateral pole.

The DNA of the CDR3 is TGTGCAAGCAGCTTAGTAGGGGGTACCGGGGAGCTGTTTTTT. Translation gives CASSLVGGTGELFF. This chain joins TRBV11-3 and TRBJ2-2; TRBD1 might be the D (6 bases). Germline assignment: CDR1 SGHNT and CDR2 YENEEA. This CDR3 region has 14 residues.